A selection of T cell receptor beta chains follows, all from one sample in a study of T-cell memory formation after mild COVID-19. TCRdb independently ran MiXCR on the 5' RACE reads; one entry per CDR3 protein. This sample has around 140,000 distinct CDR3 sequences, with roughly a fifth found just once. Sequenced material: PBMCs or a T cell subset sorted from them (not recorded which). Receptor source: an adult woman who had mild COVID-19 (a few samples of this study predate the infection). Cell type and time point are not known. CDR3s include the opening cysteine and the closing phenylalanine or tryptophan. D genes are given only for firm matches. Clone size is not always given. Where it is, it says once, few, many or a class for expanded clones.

CDR3 DNA: TGTGCCAGCAGCCCGGGACTAGCGGGAGGGGTGGGGACGCAGTATTTT
CDR3 protein: CASSPGLAGGVGTQYF
J gene: TRBJ2-3
V gene: TRBV12-3/TRBV12-4
D gene: TRBD2
clone size: few

CDR3 DNA: TGTGCCAGCAGCAACTTCTACGAGCAGTACTTC
CDR3 protein: CASSNFYEQYF
J gene: TRBJ2-7
V gene: TRBV6-2/TRBV6-3
D gene: -
clone size: -

CDR3 DNA: TGTGCCAGCAGCCAAGTTCAGGGGGGGGGTGAAAAACTGTTTTTT
CDR3 protein: CASSQVQGGGEKLFF
J gene: TRBJ1-4
V gene: TRBV3-1
D gene: TRBD1
clone size: -

CDR3 DNA: TGTGCCAGCAGCCTTTTGAAAGGGGGGCACGATACGCAGTATTTT
CDR3 protein: CASSLLKGGHDTQYF
J gene: TRBJ2-3
V gene: TRBV5-8
D gene: -
clone size: -

CDR3 DNA: TGCGCCAGCAGCTTGGGTCCGGGAGAGGCACACAATGAGCAGTTCTTC
CDR3 protein: CASSLGPGEAHNEQFF
J gene: TRBJ2-1
V gene: TRBV5-1
D gene: -
clone size: -

CDR3 DNA: TGTGCCACCAGTGATGGGGGACTCAGCGGGGGGGCTTTAAATGAGCAGTTCTTC
CDR3 protein: CATSDGGLSGGALNEQFF
J gene: TRBJ2-1
V gene: TRBV24-1
D gene: TRBD2
clone size: -

CDR3 DNA: TGTGCCAGTGGACAGGGGGGCTCCTACAATGAGCAGTTCTTC
CDR3 protein: CASGQGGSYNEQFF
J gene: TRBJ2-1
V gene: TRBV28
D gene: TRBD1
clone size: -

CDR3 DNA: TGTGCCAGCAGCCCGGGACCGTTACAAGAGACCCAGTACTTC
CDR3 protein: CASSPGPLQETQYF
J gene: TRBJ2-5
V gene: TRBV7-3
D gene: -
clone size: -

CDR3 DNA: TGTGCCAGCAGCCCGGGACTACCTCAAGAGACCCAGTACTTC
CDR3 protein: CASSPGLPQETQYF
J gene: TRBJ2-5
V gene: TRBV7-2
D gene: TRBD2
clone size: -

CDR3 DNA: TGCGCCAGCAGCTTGGAGGGACTTACCTACAATGAGCAGTTCTTC
CDR3 protein: CASSLEGLTYNEQFF
J gene: TRBJ2-1
V gene: TRBV5-1
D gene: -
clone size: few